The 19 T cell receptor beta chains below come from one sample, sequenced in a study of T cell responses to AZD1222 COVID-19 vaccine. Assay used: immunoSEQ multiplex PCR; TCRdb lists only in-frame clones, some missing. The sample contains tens of thousands of clones, over 80% of which appear only once. Source: peripheral blood, taken 28 days after the second dose of the MenACWY control vaccine. These receptors originate from an adult who received the MenACWY meningococcal vaccine as a control.

This clone was detected a few times. The chain recombines TRBV9 with TRBJ2-6, with D possibly being TRBD2 (5 bases). Germline values: CDR1 SGDLS, CDR2 YYNGEE. Deletions cut 1 base from V and 1 base from J, with 6 bases between. This CDR3 region has 15 residues. CDR3 nucleotides: TGTGCCAGCAGCGTACGAGGGTCTGGGGCCAACGTCCTGACTTTC. Its translation is CASSVRGSGANVLTF.

This clone was picked up one time. J is TRBJ2-1 and V is TRBV19; 11 nucleotides agree with TRBD2. The CDR3 length is 13 residues. Germline CDR1 reads LNHDA; CDR2 reads SQIVND (reference sequence). V was clipped by 6 bases and J by 7 bases; unmatched bases: 2. CDR3 bases: TGTGCCAGTAGATTAGCGGGAGGGAATGAGCAGTTCTTC. Amino acids: CASRLAGGNEQFF.

This chain connects TRBV18 to TRBJ2-7, with D perhaps matching TRBD2 (5 bases). The germline CDR1 and CDR2 sequences are KGHSH and LQKENI. Trimming took off 3 bases at V and 5 bases at J, with 14 bases between the two ends. This CDR3 contains 14 residues. The DNA of the CDR3 is TGTGCCAGCTCACCCGCCAGGACTTCTAACGAGCAGTACTTC. This encodes CASSPARTSNEQYF. Variable domain in full (rest from reference TRBV18 and TRBJ2-7): NAGVMQNPRHLVRRRGQEARLRCSPMKGHSHVYWYRQLPEEGLKFMVYLQKENIIDESGMPKERFSAEFPKEGPSILRIQQVVRGDSAAYFCASSPARTSNEQYFGPGTRLTVT.

The chain links TRBV5-1 to TRBJ2-2; D not certain. CDR1 and CDR2 from the germline V gene are SGHRS and YFSETQ. The V gene lost 1 base and the J gene lost 2 bases, with 0 bases spanning the gap. The CDR3 is 12 residues long. The DNA for the CDR3 is TGCGCCAGCAGCTTGAACACCGGGGAGCTGTTTTTT. It translates to CASSLNTGELFF.

The chain uses TRBV29-1 and TRBJ1-1; no clear D. The CDR3 is made up of 10 amino acids. The V end was cut by 5 bases, the J end by 2 bases, with 3 bases between. Germline CDR1 SQVTM, CDR2 ANQGSEA. The CDR3 nucleotides are TGCAGCGTTACTAACACTGAAGCTTTCTTT. Translation: CSVTNTEAFF.

The genes are TRBV27 and TRBJ2-3; TRBD2 matches at 9 bases. Germline V lookup: CDR1 MNHEY, CDR2 SMNVEV (reference sequence). The CDR3 covers 15 residues. With V trimmed by 2 bases and J by 5 bases, 5 bases remained unmatched. CDR3 bases: TGTGCCAGCAGTTTAGGACTAGCGAGTGGAGATACGCAGTATTTT. Its translation: CASSLGLASGDTQYF.

The chain has TRBV6-2 or TRBV6-3 and TRBJ1-5; TRBD1 matches at 8 bases. This CDR3 is built from 16 residues. Germline CDR1 and CDR2: MNHEY and SVGEGT. V trimming: 2 bases; J trimming: 7 bases; junction bases outside the gene matches: 10. This chain's CDR3 is CASSYPRTGRFQPQHF. The CDR3 coding sequence is TGTGCCAGCAGTTACCCACGGACAGGGAGGTTCCAGCCCCAGCATTTT.

V gene TRBV3-1 (or the pseudogene TRBV3-2) combines with J gene TRBJ1-5, with D hard to call. The CDR3 extends over 13 amino acids. In germline, CDR1 is LGHDT, CDR2 YNNKEL (reference sequence). V was cut by 3 bases and J by 4 bases, with 7 bases left in between. CDR3 sequence: CASSQGSNQPQHF. The CDR3, as DNA: TGTGCCAGCAGCCAGGGTTCGAATCAGCCCCAGCATTTT.

This clone has only one observation. The chain links TRBV24-1 to TRBJ2-3, with 10 bases aligning to TRBD2. J gave up 3 bases and V 3 bases, and 5 bases lay outside the gene matches. This CDR3 has 16 amino acids. Germline loops: CDR1 KGHDR, CDR2 SFDVKD. DNA for the CDR3: TGTGCCACCAGTGATAGGCTAGCGGGAGTAACAGATACGCAGTATTTT. This translates into CATSDRLAGVTDTQYF.

The rearrangement links TRBV28 to TRBJ1-4; no definite D call. This CDR3 has 12 residues. The ends were cut back, 2 bases at V and 7 bases at J, with 5 bases in the middle. Germline V gives CDR1 MDHEN, CDR2 SYDVKM. CDR3 loop: CASSLKSEKLFF. The CDR3 coding sequence is TGTGCCAGCAGTTTAAAGAGTGAAAAACTGTTTTTT.

The chain uses TRBV10-2 and TRBJ2-7; D not certain. Trimming pared 2 bases from V and 6 bases from J, leaving 20 bases between. From germline, CDR1 is WSHSY and CDR2 SAAADI. There are 16 residues in the CDR3. The CDR3 is CASSEVSSPAPSEQYF. The CDR3 DNA follows: TGCGCCAGCAGTGAGGTGTCGTCCCCGGCTCCTTCCGAGCAGTACTTC.

V gene TRBV30 combines with J gene TRBJ1-2; D unresolved. The germline V gene encodes CDR1 GTSNPN and CDR2 SVGIG (reference sequence). Trimming took 5 bases from V and 0 from J, leaving 13 bases between them. The length of the CDR3 is 14 residues. CDR3 DNA sequence: TGTGCCTGGCTGAGCACTGGGACTAACTATGGCTACACCTTC. It codes for CAWLSTGTNYGYTF.

The chain couples TRBV10-3 to TRBJ2-7; 8 bases fit TRBD1. The V gene end was trimmed by 4 bases and the J gene end by 3 bases; junction bases not matched to a gene: 8. The CDR3 extends over 15 amino acids. CDR1 is ENHRY, CDR2 SYGVKD, per germline. In DNA, the CDR3 is TGTGCCATCAGTGGGGATCACAGGGGGGTCTACGAGCAGTACTTC. Translating gives CAISGDHRGVYEQYF.

The sample holds a few counts of this clone. The chain combines TRBV27 with TRBJ2-2; TRBD1 aligns across 9 bases. The junction had 10 bases not matched to a gene; V was cut back by 5 bases and J by 6 bases. Germline values: CDR1 MNHEY, CDR2 SMNVEV (reference sequence). This CDR3 spans 16 amino acids. CDR3 sequence: CASSLTGTGSSGELFF. CDR3 DNA sequence: TGTGCCAGCAGTCTCACCGGGACAGGGTCTTCCGGGGAGCTGTTTTTT.

The chain has TRBV7-9 and TRBJ1-4; D ambiguous. With 5 bases removed from V and 6 bases from J, the gap between germline ends came to 7 bases. The CDR3 length is 12 residues. The germline CDR1 and CDR2 sequences are SEHNR and FQNEAQ (reference sequence). CDR3 coding DNA: TGTGCCAGCAGCGCCTACCATGAAAAACTGTTTTTT. Protein: CASSAYHEKLFF.

The chain couples TRBV7-9 to TRBJ2-7, with 7 bases fitting TRBD1. Germline-derived CDR1 and CDR2 are SEHNR and FQNEAQ (reference sequence). Unmatched junction bases numbered 8, after V lost 4 bases and J lost 2 bases. The CDR3 is 15 amino acids. Here the CDR3 DNA reads TGTGCCAGCAGCTCTGGGACAGCAAATACCTACGAGCAGTACTTC. Translated, it gives CASSSGTANTYEQYF.

The gene calls are TRBV7-2 and TRBJ2-7; D unresolved. The CDR3 runs to 15 residues. V lost 0 bases and J lost 0, with 9 bases in between. Germline V gives CDR1 SGHTA, CDR2 FQGNSA. The CDR3 spells CASSLALQPSYEQYF. The CDR3 nucleotides are TGTGCCAGCAGCTTAGCGCTTCAACCCTCCTACGAGCAGTACTTC.

This sequence joins TRBV28 and TRBJ2-3, with 12 bases matching TRBD1. The CDR3 is made up of 15 amino acids. Germline V lookup: CDR1 MDHEN, CDR2 SYDVKM. V dropped 6 bases and J dropped 6; count of bases not matched to a gene: 7. The CDR3 sequence is CASRRDRGRGDTQYF. The CDR3, as DNA: TGTGCCAGCAGGCGGGACAGGGGGCGAGGGGATACGCAGTATTTT.

The chain joins TRBV2 to TRBJ1-1; D gene unclear. Trimming took off 6 bases at V and 4 bases at J, with 9 bases between the two ends. The CDR3 has 12 amino acids. Germline lookup yields CDR1 SNHLY and CDR2 FYNNEI. Here the CDR3 reads CASSGYGTEAFF. CDR3 DNA sequence: TGTGCCAGCAGCGGATACGGCACTGAAGCTTTCTTT. Variable domain in full (rest from reference TRBV2 and TRBJ1-1): EPEVTQTPSHQVTQMGQEVILRCVPISNHLYFYWYRQILGQKVEFLVSFYNNEISEKSEIFDDQFSVERPDGSNFTLKIRSTKLEDSAMYFCASSGYGTEAFFGQGTRLTVV.